This T cell receptor beta chain was observed in a study of blood T cell repertoires in COVID-19. Study at large: The origin of the acute and convalescent COVID-19 samples was the United States, Italy and Spain.

Per the study methods: From reference gene primer amplification, estimates of nucleated cell counts were derived. Only in-frame clones appear in the TCRdb table, and some are missing; sequencing was by immunoSEQ multiplex PCR. V, J and clone size were drawn from that table, and D and trimming were deduced from the DNA. Found here are 150,000 or so clones, about four fifths of them singletons; the top ten hold less than 4%. Germline trimming cut 8 bases from V and 6 bases from J; bases unmatched to any gene: 10. The CDR3 extends over 15 amino acids. In germline, CDR1 is MNHEY, CDR2 SMNVEV (reference sequence).

V usage is TRBV27 and J usage is TRBJ2-2, with 9 bases identical to TRBD1. Sequencing was performed on peripheral blood. The clonotype was recovered from a woman in her sixties or seventies with acute or convalescent COVID-19. CDR3 bases: TGTGCCAGCCGGGACAGGGTGAATTCAGCCGGGGAGCTGTTTTTT. Protein product: CASRDRVNSAGELFF.